Sequencing of this T cell receptor beta chain was carried out in a study of shared clonotypes between healthy human individuals. The junction had 17 bases not matched to a gene; V was cut back by 5 bases and J by 1 base. The CDR3 totals 19 residues. Germline V CDR1 and CDR2: SGHVS, FNYEAQ. Evenly divided among several immunoSEQ plates was the genomic DNA of each subset. Replicate PCRs from sorted subsets contained around 200 ng DNA, which is roughly 30,000 T cell genomes. TCRdb keeps only in-frame clones here, not all; method: immunoSEQ multiplex PCR. The table has roughly 2.2 million clones, 92% seen once. As regards this clone: The antigen remains unidentified.

Study-level findings and limits: Non-shared clonotypes had lower generation probabilities than those shared by all four donors.

CD4+ cell separation produced CD45RA+ naive and CD45RA-negative memory subsets. The clonotype originates from a man between 18 and 35 years old in good health. Some clones in this sample may be carry-over from other donors' samples. Input material: naive CD4+ T cells from PBMCs. The sample's subset: CD45RA+ positively selected. This rearrangement joins TRBV7-6 to TRBJ2-1; 7 positions match TRBD2. CDR3 DNA: TGTGCCAGCAGCCCTCTACACCTGGGGGGGAGTGGGTCCTACAATGAGCAGTTCTTC. Translating it yields CASSPLHLGGSGSYNEQFF.